This entry describes one TCR beta chain. There is no known antigen for this receptor. Per-base quality was not reported, and no clone a single base away is much larger than it. This entry comes from a study of cytomegalovirus exposure and HLA in healthy donors (dated by TCRdb to 2015 to 2018). About the full investigation: In an earlier analysis of under 600 of the donors, 276 Gb of sequence data and 95 million to 130 million unique TCR beta sequences from about 179 million T cells were reported. To predict cytomegalovirus infection status, the study combined high-throughput TCR immunosequencing, statistical association of individual TCRs with disease status, and machine learning. Donor age, sex, ethnicity and CMV serostatus were compiled together with the repertoire data. A later analysis re-examined previously published TCR beta repertoires from roughly 650 donors and added high-resolution HLA genotyping to investigate patterns of TCR occurrence. An earlier analysis of roughly 600 of the donors used high-throughput TCR beta sequencing to judge whether each TCR beta V gene segment behaved as functional or pseudogenic. The study was designed to test whether signatures of past pathogen exposure could be identified by cataloging public T cell receptors. Roughly 5 DR-DQ haplotypes were handled as single units for association and clustering, since linkage in the cohort was strong. HLA typing covered class I and class II loci at four-digit resolution. A separate validation cohort of about 110 different subjects was used in addition to the roughly 640-subject first cohort. On average, around 240,000 unique TCR beta nucleotide sequences were sequenced per donor among 398 genotyped donors of the cohort, with 15% to 20% of those sequences being non-productive. In the later analysis, no new phenotypic data were used to find candidate immune exposures; instead, reliance was placed on TCR beta sequences and their occurrence across donors. Genome-wide SNP genotypes for about 65% of the 666 donors were used in a later genetic analysis, which treated that subset as a discovery cohort. Of the approximately 400 genotyped donors, 75% to 85% were placed in the genetic ancestry cluster associated with self-reported Caucasian donors. The T cell repertoires of 670 or so subjects were profiled by immunosequencing and related to cytomegalovirus serostatus. Typing coverage differed by locus: A, B, C, DRB1 and DQB1 were typed in about 620-630 donors, DQA1 in around 500, DPA1 in nearly 610, and DPB1 in roughly 470. Around 330 gigabases of sequencing data and about 92 million unique TCR sequences made up an early release that covered some 640 HLA-typed donors. Every discovery cohort repertoire had been produced on one sequencing platform. What the work shows at the level of the full study, not this receptor alone: Cytomegalovirus status was reported to be diagnosed by the classifier with high specificity and sensitivity in both the original and validation cohorts. In an earlier analysis of about 540 of the donors, most TCR beta V segments were observed in productive rearrangements about 87% or about 30% of the time, broadly matching IMGT annotations. Because the 87-base-pair reads could not distinguish some IMGT-functional V segments, including TRBV6-2 and TRBV6-3, those segments were excluded. In a later analysis, TCR association rates were found to vary across HLA loci, with the most associated TCRs seen for DRB1 alleles and the fewest for HLA-C alleles. Three of the identified cytomegalovirus-associated TCR beta chains were confirmed in vitro to be specific for cytomegalovirus antigens. V-gene and J-gene trimming of TCR beta chains was associated with a missense DCLRE1C variant in a later genetic analysis, and the association was replicated in an independent cohort. A further reported finding was that TCR beta sequences accurately predicted the HLA-A and HLA-B alleles for most subjects in the first cohort. According to a later analysis, most CMV-associated TCR beta chains appeared to be HLA-restricted, and the HLA associations seemed to be driven largely by CMV exposure. Most TCR sequences were seen in very few donors, while some public TCRs were found in many individuals. At a false discovery rate of 0.05, a later analysis linked 16,000 or so TCR beta sequences to specific HLA alleles. A cluster of highly shared sequence variants was judged likely to represent a technical artifact of the sequencing pipeline. Compared with equally common non-associated chains, HLA-associated TCR beta chains in a later analysis were more clonally expanded and had lower generation probabilities. About 15 rarely observed V segments, including chromosome 9 orphons, were excluded from the earlier analysis of a few hundred of the donors because counts were too low. Roughly uniform sequencing depth across donors was assumed in presence/absence analyses, although this assumption may not hold. When HLA alleles, especially DR and DQ, strongly co-occurred, attributing TCR associations to individual alleles was difficult. Compared with the roughly 720-donor mean, donors in an Asian-associated ancestry cluster had fewer N-insertions in productive TCRs, according to a later genetic analysis. Correlated functional status among segregating V segments might reflect linkage disequilibrium, but an unknown experimental factor could not be ruled out. HLA typing was unavailable for some donors at each locus, so association tests used only the typed subset. The authors suggested that the approach could potentially be extended to other disease states and immunological phenotypes. In a later analysis, several top co-occurrence clusters were reported to appear linked to parvovirus B19, influenza, CMV and Epstein-Barr virus. In this cohort, only TCR beta chains were sequenced, and detectable features were limited by the absence of alpha or paired-chain data. Immune exposure information for the cohort was limited to CMV serostatus. The study listed approximately 150 TCR beta chains as associated with cytomegalovirus.

Library creation used the immunoSEQ multiplex PCR assay. A mixture of 60 forward primers for TCR Vbeta segments and 13 reverse primers for TCR Jbeta segments was used in the multiplex PCR. The CDR3 region of rearranged TCR beta genes was amplified from genomic DNA by a multiplex PCR assay. The amplified TCR beta libraries were sequenced on the Illumina HiSeq System as 87-base-pair reads. In the paper's pipeline: Across the 600 to 700 repertoires, a later analysis counted 78 million or so unique TCR beta chains, 9.5 million to 13 million of which were shared by at least two donors. A nearest-neighbor algorithm error-corrected the raw reads and collapsed the reads into unique sequences, merging closely related sequences to remove PCR and sequencing errors. To assign V, D and J gene segments, CDR3 sequences were aligned to IMGT reference sequences. For a sequence to be retained, a match of at least six nucleotides was required to both a V gene segment and a J gene segment. A rearrangement was called productive if the CDR3 had no stop codons and remained in frame with V and J, and every other rearrangement was called non-productive. Following IMGT convention, CDR3 was defined as the stretch from the second conserved V-encoded cysteine up to the conserved J-encoded phenylalanine. The earlier analysis of a few hundred of the donors excluded any sequence lacking an unambiguous match to a single V gene segment. In an earlier analysis of several hundred of the donors, V segments were called functional above 56.7% productive rearrangements and were called segregating when the between-donor standard deviation exceeded 5%. A statistical classification framework was built for diagnosing cytomegalovirus status from the catalog of TCR beta chain sequences. In a later analysis, TCR nucleotide sequences were compared against IMGT/GENE-DB human TR gene sequences so that V and J genes could be assigned. A later analysis assigned CDR3 sequences and most-parsimonious VDJ recombination scenarios with the TCRdist pipeline. A later analysis defined each TCR beta chain by its CDR3 amino acid sequence plus V-gene family, and excluded reads lacking a unique V-gene family. To address suspected cross-contamination and a sequencing artifact, a later analysis removed roughly 580 highly shared, low-generation-probability nucleotide sequences. In a later analysis, a clonal expansion index for each public chain was calculated from normalized within-repertoire ranks of inferred template counts. In a later analysis, generation probabilities were computed with a VDJ recombination model fitted to out-of-frame rearrangements, and the resulting probabilities were checked against IGoR. A later analysis scored TCR-TCR, TCR-HLA and TCR-CMV co-occurrence with hypergeometric tests, applying a repertoire-size bias correction to TCR pairs. False discovery rates were estimated in a later analysis by permuting HLA or CMV assignments 20 times. In a later analysis, co-occurring TCRs were grouped using DBSCAN, and TCRdist sequence similarity was added for clustering within HLA-allele-positive subsets. Repertoires with fewer than 30,000 or more than 120,000 public chains were left out of co-occurrence clustering, as were four to six repertoires with anomalous nucleotide sharing. TCRdb carries this immuneACCESS record with in-frame sequences only. Its versions omit some clonotypes, under half of them owing to an unresolved V gene in the studies checked, with the rest unexplained. V, J and clone size were drawn from that table, and D and trimming were deduced from the DNA. In all, the sample holds about 140,000 clones, and around four fifths of those were seen once. Less than 2% of the sample goes to the ten largest clones.

The cohort comprised around 690 healthy bone marrow donors. Cohort members were all nominally healthy when sampled, although unrecorded immune exposures were likely present. The donor tested CMV seronegative, placing the donor among the 350 to 400 seronegative members of the cohort. A peripheral blood sample was provided by each donor, and peripheral blood mononuclear cells were used for TCR beta sequencing. Genomic DNA was extracted from the blood cell samples with the Qiagen DNeasy Blood Extraction Kit. From V the trimming removes 7 bases and from J it removes 3 bases, while the gene matches leave 9 bases of the junction unaccounted for. The cysteine opens and the phenylalanine closes a CDR3 of 14 amino acids. Here the CDR3 DNA is all that survives: 42 bases in frame from base 1. According to the germline V gene, CDR1 reads SQVTM and CDR2 reads ANQGSEA.

Source material: PBMCs. The chain is encoded by TRBV29-1 joined to TRBJ2-1; TRBD2 lines up with 7 middle nucleotides. The sequence was obtained from a man aged 40-49 years in good health and CMV-seronegative. The DNA is TGCAGCGCTGAGCGGGGCCGTGTCTACAATGAGCAGTTCTTC. It codes for CSAERGRVYNEQFF.